Below are 19 T cell receptor beta chains sequenced from a single sample in a study of response to subunit inactivated influenza vaccine. TCRdb fed the RT-PCR reads into MiXCR, producing one record per CDR3 protein. The data contain over 150,000 distinct CDR3 sequences, about 11% of them seen just once; the ten biggest clones take up around 11%. The sample was non-naive T cells sorted from PBMCs, taken about 6 weeks after vaccination. The origin of the receptors is a man aged 50 or older who received an inactivated influenza vaccine.

The genes are TRBV7-8 and TRBJ1-1, with D maybe TRBD1 (5 bases). Looked up from germline, CDR1 is SGHVS and CDR2 is FQNEAQ. V shed 4 bases and J shed 3 bases, with 18 bases lying between them. This CDR3 comprises 16 residues. The CDR3 sequence: CASSWDPGRRHTEAFF. CDR3 bases: TGTGCCAGCAGCTGGGACCCGGGACGGCGCCACACTGAAGCTTTCTTT.

This clonotype was counted at least ten times. This chain joins TRBV7-2 and TRBJ2-5, with D tentatively TRBD1 or TRBD2 (5 bases each). There are 15 residues in the CDR3. Between the trimmed V and J ends, which lost 1 base and 4 bases, there was a span of 13 bases. Per the germline V gene, CDR1 is SGHTA and CDR2 is FQGNSA. CDR3 amino acids: CASSLGGIVGETQYF. The CDR3 DNA sequence: TGTGCCAGCAGCTTAGGGGGGATTGTAGGAGAGACCCAGTACTTC.

V and J are TRBV11-2 and TRBJ2-5; 7 positions match TRBD1. Trimming took 5 bases from V and 4 from J; bases not matched to a gene: 4. The germline CDR1 and CDR2 sequences are SGHAT and FQNNGV. This CDR3 has 13 amino acids. CDR3: CASSISGGETQYF. Here the CDR3 DNA reads TGTGCCAGCAGCATTTCAGGGGGAGAGACCCAGTACTTC.

This clonotype has more than one count but fewer than ten. The chain uses TRBV7-2 and TRBJ2-7; no firm D call. V was pared by 5 bases and J by 3 bases, with 11 bases between. The germline gives CDR1 SGHTA, CDR2 FQGNSA. The CDR3 is made up of 13 amino acids. The CDR3 protein is CASSLIPGYEQYF. The DNA for the CDR3 is TGTGCCAGCAGCCTCATCCCCGGCTACGAGCAGTACTTC.

This clonotype has at least ten counts. The chain joins TRBV7-8 to TRBJ1-5; D gene uncertain. Trimming left V 5 bases short and J 0 bases short, with 17 bases between. Per germline, CDR1 SGHVS and CDR2 FQNEAQ. The CDR3 runs to 17 residues. Written as DNA, the CDR3 is TGTGCCAGCAGCCTACCACGACGGCTAAATAGCAATCAGCCCCAGCATTTT. The encoded protein is CASSLPRRLNSNQPQHF.

The V call is TRBV20-1, the J call TRBJ2-5; D is undetermined. There are 12 residues in the CDR3. In germline, CDR1 is DFQATT, CDR2 SNEGSKA (reference sequence). Trimming took 4 bases from V and 4 from J, leaving 10 bases between them. The CDR3 protein is CSATSLRETQYF. As DNA, the CDR3 is TGCAGTGCTACTTCGTTGAGAGAGACCCAGTACTTC.

This clonotype has only a few counts. This chain joins TRBV3-1 and TRBJ2-1; the match to TRBD2 covers 12 bases. With 4 bases clipped from V and 4 bases from J, the junction kept 5 bases outside the gene matches. CDR3 length: 16 amino acids. Germline CDR1 LGHDT, CDR2 YNNKEL (reference sequence). DNA for the CDR3: TGTGCCAGCAGCCCCTGGACTAGCGGGGATTACAATGAGCAGTTCTTC. It yields the protein CASSPWTSGDYNEQFF.

The chain joins TRBV2 to TRBJ1-4; maybe TRBD1 (6 bases). The germline CDR1 and CDR2 sequences are SNHLY and FYNNEI. This CDR3 has 13 residues. V lost 7 bases and J 8 bases, leaving 14 bases between the germline ends. The CDR3 loop reads CASTQGIIEKLFF. DNA for the CDR3: TGTGCCAGCACACAGGGTATAATCGAAAAACTGTTTTTT.

This clonotype was seen many times. The genes are TRBV20-1 and TRBJ2-5; D gene ambiguous. Trimming shortened V by 3 bases and J by 4 bases, and 9 bases separated the two germline ends. This CDR3 contains 12 residues. The V gene's germline CDR1 is DFQATT and CDR2 SNEGSKA (reference sequence). CDR3 amino acids: CSARIWAETQYF. The DNA for the CDR3 is TGCAGTGCTAGGATCTGGGCAGAGACCCAGTACTTC.

This clonotype has ten or more counts. J is TRBJ2-3 and V is TRBV7-9; 9 positions match TRBD1. Germline CDR1 and CDR2: SEHNR and FQNEAQ (reference sequence). CDR3 size: 14 residues. J was trimmed by 3 bases and V by 4 bases; bases with no gene match: 2. CDR3 coding DNA: TGTGCCAGCAGCTCGGACAGGGGAACAGATACGCAGTATTTT. Its translation is CASSSDRGTDTQYF.

At least ten counts were recorded for this clonotype. The chain couples TRBV5-1 to TRBJ1-1, with D maybe TRBD1 (5 bases). Germline loops: CDR1 SGHRS, CDR2 YFSETQ. There are 15 residues in the CDR3. V was clipped by 4 bases and J by 4 bases, with 17 bases between them. CDR3: CASSATGGVATEAFF. The CDR3 nucleotides read TGCGCCAGCAGCGCCACCGGAGGGGTGGCCACTGAAGCTTTCTTT.

Comment on this clonotype: A much larger clone differs by one base, so this may be a read error. The genes are TRBV4-1 and TRBJ2-2, with D perhaps TRBD1 (7 bases). V shed 4 bases and J shed 5 bases, with 14 bases lying between them. Per the germline V gene, CDR1 is MGHRA and CDR2 is YSYEKL. The CDR3 has 15 amino acids. Here the CDR3 DNA reads TGCGCCAGCAGCCGGAGGGACAGACCAACCGGGGAGCTGTTTTTT. Translated: CASSRRDRPTGELFF.

This clonotype was seen at least ten times. The V gene is TRBV20-1, the J gene TRBJ1-1, with 8 bases lining up with TRBD1. J gave up 2 bases and V 1 base, and 6 bases lay outside the gene matches. This CDR3 contains 15 residues. In germline, CDR1 is DFQATT, CDR2 SNEGSKA (reference sequence). The CDR3 region has the DNA TGCAGTGCTAGAGCACCCGGGACAGGTAACACTGAAGCTTTCTTT. Encoded protein: CSARAPGTGNTEAFF.

The chain joins TRBV6-1 to TRBJ2-1; 8 nucleotides align to TRBD2. V gave up 5 bases and J gave up 7 bases; unmatched junction bases: 7. Germline CDR1 MNHNS, CDR2 SASEGT. The CDR3 runs to 14 residues. The CDR3 here is CASSRAGALNEQFF. Here the CDR3 DNA reads TGTGCCAGCAGTAGAGCGGGGGCCTTAAATGAGCAGTTCTTC.

This clonotype came up a few times. V usage is TRBV6-5 and J usage is TRBJ2-7; D is possibly TRBD2 (5 bases). The CDR3 has 15 residues. The V end was cut by 1 base, the J end by 3 bases, with 13 bases between. CDR1 is MNHEY, CDR2 SVGAGI, per germline. CDR3 protein: CASSYFGGGIYEQYF. In DNA form, the CDR3 reads TGTGCCAGCAGTTACTTCGGAGGTGGAATCTACGAGCAGTACTTC.

This chain links TRBV7-2 with TRBJ2-2, with D possibly being TRBD1 (7 bases). The CDR3 has 15 amino acids. CDR1 and CDR2 from the germline V gene are SGHTA and FQGNSA. Trimming took 5 bases from V and 7 from J, leaving 17 bases between them. The CDR3 nucleotides are TGTGCCAGCAGCGCCCGACAGGGACTCGGCGGGGAGCTGTTTTTT. Amino acid sequence: CASSARQGLGGELFF. Full variable domain (outside the CDR3, taken from reference TRBV7-2 and TRBJ2-2): GAGVSQSPSNKVTEKGKDVELRCDPISGHTALYWYRQSLGQGLEFLIYFQGNSAPDKSGLPSDRFSAERTGGSVSTLTIQRTQQEDSAVYLCASSARQGLGGELFFGEGSRLTVL.

This clonotype was detected only a few times. This chain uses TRBV27 with TRBJ2-7; 9 bases are shared with TRBD1. Losses at the gene ends were 5 bases for V and 6 bases for J; bases not matched to a gene: 11. Germline CDR1 reads MNHEY; CDR2 reads SMNVEV (reference sequence). CDR3 length equals 15 residues. The CDR3 is CASSKHGGTGSEQYF. The CDR3 bases are TGTGCCAGCAGTAAGCACGGAGGGACAGGGTCCGAGCAGTACTTC.

This clonotype was detected a few times. This chain links TRBV12-3 or TRBV12-4 with TRBJ2-3; D might be TRBD2 (7 bases). With 4 bases removed from V and 5 bases from J, the gap between germline ends came to 13 bases. This CDR3 is built from 14 residues. CDR3 DNA: TGTGCCAGCAGTTACGGGGGGCCGGGAGATACGCAGTATTTT. As protein: CASSYGGPGDTQYF.

This clonotype was observed at least ten times. This chain uses TRBV11-1 with TRBJ2-1; 7 bases match TRBD2. The CDR3 contains 20 residues. CDR1 SGHAT and CDR2 FQDESV come from the germline V gene (reference sequence). V lost 6 bases to trimming and J lost 6 bases; unmatched junction nucleotides: 26. CDR3 sequence: CASSSTESRSETSPLNEQFF. CDR3 nucleotides: TGTGCCAGCAGTTCGACAGAGTCCAGGTCAGAGACTAGCCCTCTCAATGAGCAGTTCTTC.